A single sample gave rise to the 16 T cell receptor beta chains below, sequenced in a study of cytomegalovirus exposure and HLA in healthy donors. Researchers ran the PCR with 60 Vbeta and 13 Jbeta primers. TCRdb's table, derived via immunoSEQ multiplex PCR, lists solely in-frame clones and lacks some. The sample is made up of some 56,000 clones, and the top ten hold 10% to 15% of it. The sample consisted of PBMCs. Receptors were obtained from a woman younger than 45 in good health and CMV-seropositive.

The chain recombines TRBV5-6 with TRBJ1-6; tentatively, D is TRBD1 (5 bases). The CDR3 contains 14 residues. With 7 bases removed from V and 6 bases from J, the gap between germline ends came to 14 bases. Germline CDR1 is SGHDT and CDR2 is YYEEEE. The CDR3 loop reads CASAGLGGNSPLHF. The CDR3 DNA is TGTGCCAGCGCAGGGTTGGGGGGTAATTCACCCCTCCACTTT.

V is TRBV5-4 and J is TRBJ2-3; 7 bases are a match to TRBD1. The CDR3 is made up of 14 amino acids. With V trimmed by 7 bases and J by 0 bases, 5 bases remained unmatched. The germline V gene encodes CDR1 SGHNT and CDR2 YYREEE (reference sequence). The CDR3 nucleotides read TGTGCCAGCCTAAAGGGGGCTAGCACAGATACGCAGTATTTT. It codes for CASLKGASTDTQYF.

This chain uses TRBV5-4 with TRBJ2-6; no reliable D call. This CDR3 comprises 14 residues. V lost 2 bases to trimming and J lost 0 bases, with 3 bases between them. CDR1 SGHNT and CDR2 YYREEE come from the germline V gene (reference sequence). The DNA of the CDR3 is TGTGCCAGCAGCTTCTACTCTGGGGCCAACGTCCTGACTTTC. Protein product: CASSFYSGANVLTF.

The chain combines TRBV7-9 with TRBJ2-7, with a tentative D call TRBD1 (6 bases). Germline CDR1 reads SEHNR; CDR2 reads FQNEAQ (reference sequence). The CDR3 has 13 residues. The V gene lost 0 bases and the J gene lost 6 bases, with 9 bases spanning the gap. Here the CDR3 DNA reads TGTGCCAGCAGCTTAGCAACAGGGTTCGAGCAGTACTTC. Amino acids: CASSLATGFEQYF.

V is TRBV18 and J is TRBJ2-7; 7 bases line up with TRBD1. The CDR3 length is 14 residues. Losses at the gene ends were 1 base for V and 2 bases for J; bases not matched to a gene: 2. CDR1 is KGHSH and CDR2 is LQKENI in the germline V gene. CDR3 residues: CASSPQTGTYEQYF. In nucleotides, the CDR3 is TGTGCCAGCTCACCACAGACAGGGACCTACGAGCAGTACTTC.

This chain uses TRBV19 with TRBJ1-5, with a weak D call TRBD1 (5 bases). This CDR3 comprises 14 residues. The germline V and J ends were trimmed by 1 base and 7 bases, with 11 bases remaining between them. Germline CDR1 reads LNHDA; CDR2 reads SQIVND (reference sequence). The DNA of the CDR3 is TGTGCCAGTAGTATAGGGGGCTTCAGACAGCCCCAGCATTTT. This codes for CASSIGGFRQPQHF.

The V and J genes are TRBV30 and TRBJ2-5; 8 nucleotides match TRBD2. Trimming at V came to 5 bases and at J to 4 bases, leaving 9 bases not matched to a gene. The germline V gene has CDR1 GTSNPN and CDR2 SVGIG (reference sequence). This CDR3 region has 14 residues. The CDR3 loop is CAWGSGSGGETQYF. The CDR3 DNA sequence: TGTGCCTGGGGAAGCGGGAGTGGGGGAGAGACCCAGTACTTC.

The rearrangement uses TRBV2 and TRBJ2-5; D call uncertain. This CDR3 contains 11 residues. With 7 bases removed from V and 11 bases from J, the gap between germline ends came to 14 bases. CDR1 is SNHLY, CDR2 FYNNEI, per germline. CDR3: CASTVLVEQYF. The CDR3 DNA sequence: TGTGCCAGCACGGTCCTAGTGGAGCAGTACTTC.

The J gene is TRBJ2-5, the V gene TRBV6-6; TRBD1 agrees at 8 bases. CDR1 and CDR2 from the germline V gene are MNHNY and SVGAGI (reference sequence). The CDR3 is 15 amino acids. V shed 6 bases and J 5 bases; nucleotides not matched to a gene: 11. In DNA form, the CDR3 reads TGTGCCAGCAGCCCTCGGACAGGGTTTCAGGAGACCCAGTACTTC. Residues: CASSPRTGFQETQYF.

Written as DNA, the CDR3 is TGTGCCACCAGCAGTGGGACTAGCGGCTACAATGAGCAGTTCTTC. This translates into CATSSGTSGYNEQFF. The chain uses TRBV15 and TRBJ2-1; 11 nucleotides line up with TRBD2. V dropped 3 bases and J dropped 3; count of bases not matched to a gene: 1. Germline V lookup: CDR1 LNHNV, CDR2 YYDKDF (reference sequence). CDR3 length: 15 residues.

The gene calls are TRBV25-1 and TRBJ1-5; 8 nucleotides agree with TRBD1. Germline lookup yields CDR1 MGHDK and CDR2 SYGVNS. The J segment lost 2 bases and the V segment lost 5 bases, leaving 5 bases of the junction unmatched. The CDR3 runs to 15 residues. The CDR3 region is CASSPGQEGNQPQHF. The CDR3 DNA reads TGTGCCAGCAGTCCGGGACAGGAAGGCAATCAGCCCCAGCATTTT.

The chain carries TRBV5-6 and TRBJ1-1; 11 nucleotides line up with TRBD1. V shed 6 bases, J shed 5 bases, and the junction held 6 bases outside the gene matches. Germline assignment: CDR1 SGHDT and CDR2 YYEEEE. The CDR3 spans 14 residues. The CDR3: CASTRTGGTTEAFF. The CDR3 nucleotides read TGTGCCAGCACCCGGACAGGGGGCACAACTGAAGCTTTCTTT.

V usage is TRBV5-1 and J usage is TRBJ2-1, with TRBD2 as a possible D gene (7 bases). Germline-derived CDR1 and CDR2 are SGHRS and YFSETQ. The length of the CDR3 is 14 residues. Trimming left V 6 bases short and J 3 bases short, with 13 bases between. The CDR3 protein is CASKWEGGYNEQFF. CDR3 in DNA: TGCGCCAGCAAATGGGAGGGGGGCTACAATGAGCAGTTCTTC.

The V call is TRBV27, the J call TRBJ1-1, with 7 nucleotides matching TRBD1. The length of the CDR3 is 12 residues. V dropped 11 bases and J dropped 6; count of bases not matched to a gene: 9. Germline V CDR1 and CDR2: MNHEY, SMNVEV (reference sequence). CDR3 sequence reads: CALQTGMAEAFF. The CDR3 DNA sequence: TGTGCCTTACAGACAGGGATGGCTGAAGCTTTCTTT.

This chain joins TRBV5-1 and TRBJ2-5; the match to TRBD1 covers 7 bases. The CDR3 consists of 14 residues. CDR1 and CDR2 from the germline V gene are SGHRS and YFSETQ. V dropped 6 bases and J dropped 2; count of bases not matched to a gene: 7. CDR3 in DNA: TGCGCCAGCAAAGGACAGGCAGGGCAAGAGACCCAGTACTTC. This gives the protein CASKGQAGQETQYF.

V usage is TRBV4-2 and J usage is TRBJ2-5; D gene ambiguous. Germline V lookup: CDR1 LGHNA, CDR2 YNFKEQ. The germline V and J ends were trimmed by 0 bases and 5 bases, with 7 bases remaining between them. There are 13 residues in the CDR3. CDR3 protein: CASSQDLMETQYF. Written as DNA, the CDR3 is TGTGCCAGCAGCCAAGACTTAATGGAGACCCAGTACTTC.